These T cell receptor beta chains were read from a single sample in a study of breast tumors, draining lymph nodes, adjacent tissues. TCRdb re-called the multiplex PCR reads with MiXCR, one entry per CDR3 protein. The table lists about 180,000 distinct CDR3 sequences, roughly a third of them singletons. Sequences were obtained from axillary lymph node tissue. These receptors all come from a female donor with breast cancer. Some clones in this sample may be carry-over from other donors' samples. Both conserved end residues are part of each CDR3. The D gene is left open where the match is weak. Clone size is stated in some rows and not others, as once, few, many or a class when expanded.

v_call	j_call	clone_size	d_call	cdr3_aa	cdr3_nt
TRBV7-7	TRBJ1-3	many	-	CASSLGPGNTIYF	TGTGCTAGCAGCTTAGGTCCTGGAAACACCATATATTTT
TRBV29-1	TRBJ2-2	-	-	CSVNRQVNTGELFF	TGCAGCGTCAACAGACAGGTGAACACCGGGGAGCTGTTTTTT
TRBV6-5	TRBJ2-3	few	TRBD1	CASSYRPQGSTDTQYF	TGTGCCAGCAGTTACCGACCACAGGGGAGCACAGATACGCAGTATTTT
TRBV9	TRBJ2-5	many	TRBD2	CASSVLAGAGQETQYF	TGTGCCAGCAGCGTGTTAGCGGGGGCGGGGCAAGAGACCCAGTACTTC
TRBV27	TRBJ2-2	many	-	CASSQRGAGELFF	TGTGCCAGCAGTCAGAGAGGTGCAGGGGAGCTGTTTTTT
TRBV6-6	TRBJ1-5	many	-	CASSRLWGENQPQHF	TGTGCCAGCAGCAGACTTTGGGGGGAGAATCAGCCCCAGCATTTT
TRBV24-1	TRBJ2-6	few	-	CATSDFLLAGANVLTF	TGTGCCACCAGTGATTTTCTTCTAGCGGGGGCCAACGTCCTGACTTTC
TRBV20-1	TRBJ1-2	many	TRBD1	CSARQGATNYGYTF	TGCAGTGCGAGACAGGGGGCGACGAACTATGGCTACACCTTC
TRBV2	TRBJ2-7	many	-	CASSQHYEQYF	TGTGCCAGCAGTCAGCATTACGAGCAGTACTTC
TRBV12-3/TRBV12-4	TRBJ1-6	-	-	CASSLVRTGSSPLHF	TGTGCCAGCAGTTTGGTACGAACAGGGAGTTCACCCCTCCACTTT
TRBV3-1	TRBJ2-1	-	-	CASSHEGRKSSYNEQFF	TGTGCCAGCAGCCATGAGGGGCGGAAATCCTCCTACAATGAGCAGTTCTTC
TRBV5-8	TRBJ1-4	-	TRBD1	CASSLGTGGIEKLFF	TGTGCCAGCAGCTTGGGGACAGGGGGCATTGAAAAACTGTTTTTT
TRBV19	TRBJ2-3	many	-	CASTLNWRLRTDTQYF	TGTGCCAGTACCCTCAACTGGCGGCTACGCACAGATACGCAGTATTTT
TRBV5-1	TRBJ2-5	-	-	CASSLDRWVGTQYF	TGCGCCAGCAGCTTGGACAGGTGGGTCGGGACCCAGTACTTC
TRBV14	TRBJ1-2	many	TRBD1	CASSHGTGQNLGGYGYTF	TGTGCCAGCAGCCACGGGACAGGGCAGAATCTGGGCGGCTATGGCTACACCTTC
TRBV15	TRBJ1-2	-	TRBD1	CATSRDRTGANYGYTF	TGTGCCACCAGCAGAGATCGGACAGGGGCTAACTATGGCTACACCTTC
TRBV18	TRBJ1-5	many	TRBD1	CASSGQGGNQPQHF	TGTGCCAGCTCAGGACAGGGGGGCAATCAGCCCCAGCATTTT
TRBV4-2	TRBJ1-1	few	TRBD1	CASSQEGSGGVEAFF	TGTGCCAGCAGCCAAGAAGGTTCAGGGGGGGTTGAAGCTTTCTTT